The 28 T cell receptor beta chains listed next were all sequenced from one sample in a study of TIL therapy for anti-PD-1-resistant metastatic lung cancer. The libraries were made with immunoSEQ v3. The table came from immunoSEQ multiplex PCR; TCRdb's copy has only in-frame clones and leaves some out. The data hold about 32,000 clones, with just under 75% observed a single time. As for time point: pre-treatment sample, taken before nivolumab and TIL therapy. The sample here was blood, taken at baseline. These receptors all stem from a woman aged 30 to 85 with non-small cell lung cancer.

The chain is built from TRBV2 and TRBJ2-7, with D unclear. The ends were cut back, 6 bases at V and 3 bases at J, with 12 bases in the middle. Germline V CDR1 and CDR2: SNHLY, FYNNEI. The CDR3 totals 13 residues. CDR3 loop: CASRGRVYYEQYF. The CDR3 coding sequence is TGTGCCAGCAGGGGAAGGGTTTACTACGAGCAGTACTTC.

The chain joins TRBV11-2 to TRBJ1-2; the match to TRBD1 covers 10 bases. Germline CDR1 is SGHAT and CDR2 is FQNNGV. The ends lost 4 bases at V and 7 bases at J; junction bases unmatched: 9. The CDR3 consists of 15 residues. The CDR3, as DNA: TGTGCCAGCAGCTCCGCTTCGGGACAGGGGTTTGGCTACACCTTC. Translated, it gives CASSSASGQGFGYTF.

The CDR3 nucleotides read TGTGCCAGCAGCCGGGACAGTAGCAATCAGCCCCAGCATTTT. This sequence encodes CASSRDSSNQPQHF. J is TRBJ1-5 and V is TRBV9, with 7 bases aligning to TRBD1. The V and J ends lost 4 bases and 0 bases, in that order; junction bases with no gene match: 1. Germline CDR1 is SGDLS and CDR2 is YYNGEE. CDR3 length: 14 residues.

The genes are TRBV6-6 and TRBJ1-4, with 7 bases aligning to TRBD1. The junction had 10 bases not matched to a gene; V was cut back by 2 bases and J by 7 bases. Germline CDR1 MNHNY, CDR2 SVGAGI (reference sequence). The CDR3 runs 16 residues. CDR3 bases: TGTGCCAGCAGTTACGCCGGGACAGATTTTGGTGAAAAACTGTTTTTT. Amino acid sequence: CASSYAGTDFGEKLFF.

The chain uses TRBV21-1 and TRBJ2-5; the D call in the table, TRBD2, was not verified against the DNA. TRBV21-1 is flagged as a pseudogene. CDR3 size: 14 residues. This CDR3 reads CASQLAGGRETQYF. DNA for the CDR3: TGTGCCAGCCAGCTAGCGGGAGGCAGGGAGACCCAGTACTTC.

V and J are TRBV25-1 and TRBJ2-1; tentatively, D is TRBD2 (6 bases). Germline assignment: CDR1 MGHDK and CDR2 SYGVNS. V dropped 3 bases and J dropped 0 bases, with 15 bases sitting between them. CDR3 length: 17 amino acids. CDR3 residues: CASSEGGSPVSYNEQFF. The DNA of the CDR3 is TGTGCCAGCAGTGAGGGGGGTAGCCCTGTCTCCTACAATGAGCAGTTCTTC.

This clone was recorded only once. The V call is TRBV14, the J call TRBJ1-1; D is unresolved. Germline assignment: CDR1 SGHDN and CDR2 FVKESK. The length of the CDR3 is 13 residues. The germline V and J ends were trimmed by 1 base and 1 base, with 4 bases remaining between them. CDR3 DNA: TGTGCCAGCAGCCAAGTTTGGAACACTGAAGCTTTCTTT. As protein: CASSQVWNTEAFF.

The genes are TRBV25-1 and TRBJ1-2, with a weak D call TRBD1 (6 bases). The CDR3 contains 14 residues. Trimming pared 8 bases from V and 5 bases from J, leaving 18 bases between. Germline loops: CDR1 MGHDK, CDR2 SYGVNS. The CDR3 is CASQRTGARYGYTF. The CDR3 bases are TGTGCCAGCCAAAGAACGGGGGCTCGGTATGGCTACACCTTC.

The table lists this clone with a count of one. This chain links TRBV5-6 with TRBJ2-1; tentatively, D is TRBD1 (5 bases). The germline gives CDR1 SGHDT, CDR2 YYEEEE. This CDR3 has 14 amino acids. V was pared by 0 bases and J by 3 bases, with 7 bases between. The CDR3 nucleotides are TGTGCCAGCAGCTTGGGACAGATCTACAATGAGCAGTTCTTC. Translation: CASSLGQIYNEQFF. The complete variable domain, with remaining parts taken from reference TRBV5-6 and TRBJ2-1, reads DAGVTQSPTHLIKTRGQQVTLRCSPKSGHDTVSWYQQALGQGPQFIFQYYEEEERQRGNFPDRFSGHQFPNYSSELNVNALLLGDSALYLCASSLGQIYNEQFFGPGTRLTVL.

This clone was observed a handful of times. V usage is TRBV4-1 and J usage is TRBJ2-2; 8 nucleotides match TRBD2. This CDR3 comprises 15 residues. Germline CDR1 and CDR2: MGHRA and YSYEKL. Trimming removed 4 bases from V and 4 bases from J; junction bases left unmatched: 5. The CDR3 sequence is CASSPGGGSTGELFF. As DNA, the CDR3 is TGCGCCAGCAGCCCCGGGGGGGGTTCCACCGGGGAGCTGTTTTTT.

The count of this clone is one. The V gene is TRBV5-4, the J gene TRBJ1-1; D might be TRBD1 (5 bases). Trimming took off 4 bases at V and 7 bases at J, with 17 bases between the two ends. Germline CDR1 SGHNT, CDR2 YYREEE (reference sequence). The CDR3 runs to 14 residues. The CDR3 DNA follows: TGTGCCAGCAGCATAAATATGGGACCTAATGAAGCTTTCTTT. This translates into CASSINMGPNEAFF.

The chain uses TRBV27 and TRBJ2-1; 7 bases are a match to TRBD2. Per the germline V gene, CDR1 is MNHEY and CDR2 is SMNVEV (reference sequence). CDR3 length: 15 amino acids. Losses at the gene ends were 2 bases for V and 6 bases for J; bases not matched to a gene: 7. The CDR3 region has the DNA TGTGCCAGCAGTTTAGGGAGCGGGGCACGCAATGAGCAGTTCTTC. This codes for CASSLGSGARNEQFF.

The chain couples TRBV5-6 to TRBJ2-5, with D possibly matching TRBD1 (8 bases). The CDR3 is 15 amino acids. V lost 2 bases and J 4 bases, leaving 15 bases between the germline ends. The germline V gene encodes CDR1 SGHDT and CDR2 YYEEEE. As DNA, the CDR3 is TGTGCCAGCAGCTTACAGGGGGGGTTTTTAGAGACCCAGTACTTC. Translating gives CASSLQGGFLETQYF.

In nucleotides, the CDR3 is TGCGCCAGCAGCGTACGCGACCGCACAGATACGCAGTATTTT. Protein product: CASSVRDRTDTQYF. The chain carries TRBV5-1 and TRBJ2-3; unclear D gene. This CDR3 has 14 residues. Between the trimmed V and J ends, which lost 4 bases and 1 base, there was a span of 10 bases. Germline lookup yields CDR1 SGHRS and CDR2 YFSETQ.

V gene TRBV5-1 combines with J gene TRBJ2-2; 10 bases map to TRBD2. This CDR3 region has 18 residues. The trim removed 0 bases at V and 6 bases at J, leaving 11 bases unmatched. Germline CDR1 is SGHRS and CDR2 is YFSETQ. The CDR3 DNA reads as TGCGCCAGCAGCTTGGGAATTAGCGGGAGGCGAGACGCCGGGGAGCTGTTTTTT. It is translated as CASSLGISGRRDAGELFF. The whole variable domain, remainder taken from reference TRBV5-1 and TRBJ2-2, is KAGVTQTPRYLIKTRGQQVTLSCSPISGHRSVSWYQQTPGQGLQFLFEYFSETQRNKGNFPGRFSGRQFSNSRSEMNVSTLELGDSALYLCASSLGISGRRDAGELFFGEGSRLTVL.

The chain employs TRBV10-3 and TRBJ1-5, with D possibly matching TRBD1 (6 bases). The CDR3 loop spans 13 amino acids. The germline V and J ends were trimmed by 7 bases and 6 bases, with 13 bases remaining between them. CDR1 and CDR2 from the germline V gene are ENHRY and SYGVKD. DNA for the CDR3: TGTGCCATCATGCAGGGGAAGGGTCAGCCCCAGCATTTT. Protein product: CAIMQGKGQPQHF.

The chain uses TRBV5-4 and TRBJ2-3; a weak D match, TRBD2 (5 bases). Germline assignment: CDR1 SGHNT and CDR2 YYREEE (reference sequence). This CDR3 is built from 14 residues. Trimming removed 0 bases at V and 6 bases at J, with 11 bases between. This chain's CDR3 is CASSLDAGLDTQYF. CDR3 coding DNA: TGTGCCAGCAGCTTGGATGCGGGTTTGGATACGCAGTATTTT.

In its sample, this clone was seen a few times. The chain joins TRBV7-8 to TRBJ1-5, with D hard to call. V was shortened by 2 bases and J by 3 bases, with 8 bases between the two germline ends. The CDR3 is 14 residues long. In germline, CDR1 is SGHVS, CDR2 FQNEAQ. The CDR3 region is CASSLLGDNQPQHF. As DNA, the CDR3 is TGTGCCAGCAGCTTACTAGGAGACAATCAGCCCCAGCATTTT.

This clone has just one count. The chain is built from TRBV7-2 and TRBJ2-3; D is possibly TRBD1 or TRBD2 (5 bases each). With 5 bases removed from V and 1 base from J, the gap between germline ends came to 22 bases. The length of the CDR3 is 18 residues. The V gene's germline CDR1 is SGHTA and CDR2 FQGNSA. CDR3 in DNA: TGTGCCAGCAGCGTACCGGGACGTAAGCCTTCGGGCACAGATACGCAGTATTTT. Protein: CASSVPGRKPSGTDTQYF.

Concerning this clone itself: The sample contains more than one DNA sequence encoding this CDR3. V gene TRBV7-9 combines with J gene TRBJ2-5; D is tentatively TRBD1 or TRBD2 (6 bases each). Trimming shortened V by 7 bases and J by 2 bases, and 14 bases separated the two germline ends. This CDR3 spans 14 amino acids. Germline assignment: CDR1 SEHNR and CDR2 FQNEAQ (reference sequence). The CDR3 sequence: CASTRGGSQETQYF. The CDR3 coding sequence is TGTGCCAGCACCCGAGGGGGGAGTCAAGAGACCCAGTACTTC.

This clone has only a few counts. The V and J genes are TRBV18 and TRBJ2-3; D is ambiguous. The ends were cut back, 2 bases at V and 5 bases at J, with 2 bases in the middle. Germline V lookup: CDR1 KGHSH, CDR2 LQKENI. The CDR3 extends over 11 amino acids. CDR3 sequence (DNA): TGTGCCAGCTCACCAGGAGATACGCAGTATTTT. Protein product: CASSPGDTQYF.

The gene calls are TRBV20-1 and TRBJ1-2, with D possibly being TRBD1 (5 bases). The CDR3 runs 10 residues. The V gene lost 6 bases and the J gene lost 7 bases, with 9 bases spanning the gap. CDR1 DFQATT and CDR2 SNEGSKA come from the germline V gene (reference sequence). CDR3 amino acids: CSAEDIGYTF. As DNA, the CDR3 is TGCAGTGCAGAGGACATTGGCTACACCTTC.

This chain links TRBV19 with TRBJ2-2, with 7 bases aligning to TRBD2. The CDR3 sequence is 13 residues long. Germline lookup yields CDR1 LNHDA and CDR2 SQIVND (reference sequence). Trimming at V came to 3 bases and at J to 6 bases, leaving 1 base not matched to a gene. The DNA of the CDR3 is TGTGCCAGTAGTATTGGGGGGGCCGGGGAGCTGTTTTTT. Amino acid sequence: CASSIGGAGELFF.

This chain uses TRBV28 with TRBJ2-7; D tentatively fits TRBD1 or TRBD2 (6 bases each). The CDR3 covers 15 residues. Germline V gene sequence: CDR1 MDHEN, CDR2 SYDVKM. With 4 bases removed from V and 4 bases from J, the gap between germline ends came to 17 bases. The CDR3 region has the DNA TGTGCCAGCAGTTCCGGGGGCGCCGGGGGATACGAGCAGTACTTC. Translated: CASSSGGAGGYEQYF.

CDR3 residues: CAISESKTSGYNEQFF. CDR3 DNA sequence: TGTGCCATCAGTGAGTCGAAGACTAGCGGCTACAATGAGCAGTTCTTC. This chain uses TRBV10-3 with TRBJ2-1, with 9 bases that match TRBD2. Looked up from germline, CDR1 is ENHRY and CDR2 is SYGVKD. This CDR3 spans 16 amino acids. The J segment lost 3 bases and the V segment lost 0 bases, leaving 3 bases of the junction unmatched.

The rearrangement uses TRBV5-1 and TRBJ1-1, with unresolved D. Germline loops: CDR1 SGHRS, CDR2 YFSETQ. This CDR3 spans 14 amino acids. Trimming cost V 0 bases and J 4 bases, with 10 bases left between them. CDR3 in amino acids: CASSLDRATTEAFF. Written as DNA, the CDR3 is TGCGCCAGCAGCTTGGATAGGGCGACCACTGAAGCTTTCTTT.

The chain combines TRBV30 with TRBJ1-5, with D tentatively TRBD1 (6 bases). The CDR3 has 13 amino acids. V was cut by 5 bases and J by 5 bases, with 13 bases left in between. CDR1 is GTSNPN, CDR2 SVGIG, per germline (reference sequence). CDR3 sequence reads: CAWETGLDQPQHF. In DNA, the CDR3 is TGTGCCTGGGAAACAGGGCTCGATCAGCCCCAGCATTTT.

The V and J genes are TRBV30 and TRBJ1-2; tentative D call: TRBD1 (6 bases). Germline V gene lookup returns CDR1 GTSNPN and CDR2 SVGIG (reference sequence). V lost 4 bases and J 1 base, leaving 16 bases between the germline ends. This CDR3 is built from 15 residues. The DNA for the CDR3 is TGTGCCTGGACCGACGGGACAATTTTTAACTATGGCTACACCTTC. Translation: CAWTDGTIFNYGYTF.